This TCR beta chain was sequenced during a study of response to subunit inactivated influenza vaccine. Overall study results and limits: Authors suggested few new T cells are recruited by each seasonal influenza vaccination.

Points on this clonotype: The antigen remains undetermined.

TCRdb reanalysed the RT-PCR reads using MiXCR and keeps one entry per CDR3 protein. The data show around 790,000 distinct CDR3 sequences, around 20% seen once. The sample was PBMCs from blood, taken about 5 days after vaccination. This TCR came from a man aged 45-65 years who received an inactivated influenza vaccine.

The CDR3 nucleotides are TGTGCCAGCAGGGACAGCATGGGACAACCCCAGCATTTT. It translates to CASRDSMGQPQHF. The V and J genes are TRBV28 and TRBJ1-5, with D possibly being TRBD1 (6 bases). This CDR3 has 13 amino acids. CDR1 is MDHEN, CDR2 SYDVKM, per germline. Trimming shortened V by 6 bases and J by 10 bases, and 16 bases separated the two germline ends.